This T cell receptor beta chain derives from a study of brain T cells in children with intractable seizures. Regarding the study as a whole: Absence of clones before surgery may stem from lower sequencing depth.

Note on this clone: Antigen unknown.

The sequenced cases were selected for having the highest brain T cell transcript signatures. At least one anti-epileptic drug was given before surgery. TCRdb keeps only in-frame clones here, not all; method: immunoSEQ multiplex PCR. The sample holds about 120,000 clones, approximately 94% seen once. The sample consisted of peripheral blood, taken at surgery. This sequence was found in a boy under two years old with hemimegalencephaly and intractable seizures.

CDR3 region: CASSQEEGAGGYTF. The CDR3 DNA is TGCGCCAGCAGCCAAGAGGAGGGGGCAGGTGGCTACACCTTC. J is TRBJ1-2 and V is TRBV4-1; the match to TRBD1 covers 7 bases. The CDR3 runs 14 residues. In germline, CDR1 is MGHRA, CDR2 YSYEKL. The V gene end was trimmed by 0 bases and the J gene end by 7 bases; junction bases not matched to a gene: 5.